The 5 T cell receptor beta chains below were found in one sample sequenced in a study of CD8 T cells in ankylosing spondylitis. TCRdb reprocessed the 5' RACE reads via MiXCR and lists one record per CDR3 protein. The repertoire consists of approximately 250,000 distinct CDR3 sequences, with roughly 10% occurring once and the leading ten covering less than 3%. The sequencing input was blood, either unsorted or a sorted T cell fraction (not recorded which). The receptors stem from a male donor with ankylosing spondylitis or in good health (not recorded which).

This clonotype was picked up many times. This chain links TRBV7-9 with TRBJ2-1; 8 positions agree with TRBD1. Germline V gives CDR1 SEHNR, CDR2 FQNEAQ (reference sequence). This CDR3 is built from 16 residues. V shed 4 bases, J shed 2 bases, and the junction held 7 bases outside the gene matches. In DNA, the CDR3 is TGTGCCAGCAGCTCGGACAGGGCCAGTGCCTACAATGAGCAGTTCTTC. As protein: CASSSDRASAYNEQFF.

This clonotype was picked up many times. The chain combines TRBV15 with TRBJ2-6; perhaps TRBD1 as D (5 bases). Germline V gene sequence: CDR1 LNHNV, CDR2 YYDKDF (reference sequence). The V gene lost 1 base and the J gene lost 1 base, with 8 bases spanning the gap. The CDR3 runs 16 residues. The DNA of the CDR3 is TGTGCCACCAGCAGAGGGGGCTCATCTGGGGCCAACGTCCTGACTTTC. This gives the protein CATSRGGSSGANVLTF.

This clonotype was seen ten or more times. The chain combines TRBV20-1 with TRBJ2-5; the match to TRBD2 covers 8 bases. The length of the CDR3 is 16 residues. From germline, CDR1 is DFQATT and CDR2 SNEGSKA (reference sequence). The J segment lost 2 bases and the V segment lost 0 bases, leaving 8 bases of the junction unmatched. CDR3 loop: CSARDGAGGLQETQYF. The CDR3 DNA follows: TGCAGTGCTAGAGATGGGGCGGGAGGTCTTCAAGAGACCCAGTACTTC.

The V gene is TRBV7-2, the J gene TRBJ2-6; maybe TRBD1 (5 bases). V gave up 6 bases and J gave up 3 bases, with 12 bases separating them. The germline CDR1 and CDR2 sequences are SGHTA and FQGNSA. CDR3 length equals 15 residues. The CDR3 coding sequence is TGTGCCAGCAGACCAGGGCTAGGTGGGGCCAACGTCCTGACTTTC. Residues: CASRPGLGGANVLTF.

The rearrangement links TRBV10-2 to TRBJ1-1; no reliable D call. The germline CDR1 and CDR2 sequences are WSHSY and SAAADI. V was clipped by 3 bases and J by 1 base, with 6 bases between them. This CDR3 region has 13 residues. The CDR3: CASSEWENTEAFF. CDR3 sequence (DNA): TGCGCCAGCAGTGAATGGGAGAACACTGAAGCTTTCTTT.